This T cell receptor (beta chain) stems from a study of breast tumors, draining lymph nodes, adjacent tissues. TCRdb reanalysed the multiplex PCR reads using MiXCR and keeps one entry per CDR3 protein. The top ten clones hold about 3.9% of a sample with 150,000 to 200,000 distinct CDR3 sequences, 25% to 40% of them seen once. The study, taken as a whole, reports: Tumors had less TCR diversity than lymph nodes, more than nontumor tissue.

This clonotype has just a few counts. The antigen remains unidentified. A single base separates this from a much larger clone, so it may be a read error. The lymph nodes were axillary draining lymph nodes from breast cancer patients. Germline assignment: CDR1 SGHDT and CDR2 YYEEEE. Trimming left V 4 bases short and J 5 bases short, with 13 bases between. The CDR3 is made up of 14 amino acids. The sequence was obtained from a female donor with breast cancer. Some clones in this sample may be carry-over from other donors' samples. Sequenced: axillary lymph node tissue. The chain couples TRBV5-6 to TRBJ1-5; D is perhaps TRBD1 (6 bases). The CDR3 reads CASSPQGPDQPQHF. CDR3 DNA sequence: TGTGCCAGCAGCCCACAGGGCCCTGATCAGCCCCAGCATTTT.